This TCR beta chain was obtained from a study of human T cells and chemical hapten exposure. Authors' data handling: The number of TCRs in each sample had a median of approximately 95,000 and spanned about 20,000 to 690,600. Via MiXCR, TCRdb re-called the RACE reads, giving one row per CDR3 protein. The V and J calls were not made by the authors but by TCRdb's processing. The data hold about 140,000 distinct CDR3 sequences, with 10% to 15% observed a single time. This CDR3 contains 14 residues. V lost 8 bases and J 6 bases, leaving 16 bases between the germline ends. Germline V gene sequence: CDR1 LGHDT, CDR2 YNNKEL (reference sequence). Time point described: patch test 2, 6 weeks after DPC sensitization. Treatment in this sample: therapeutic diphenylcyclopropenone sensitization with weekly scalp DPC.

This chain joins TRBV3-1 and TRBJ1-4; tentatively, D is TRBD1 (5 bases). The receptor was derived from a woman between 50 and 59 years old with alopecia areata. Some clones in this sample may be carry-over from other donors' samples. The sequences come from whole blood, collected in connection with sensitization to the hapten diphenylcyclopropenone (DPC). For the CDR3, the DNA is TGTGCCAGCCGGAGGGCCGGAGGGGATGAAAAACTGTTTTTT. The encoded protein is CASRRAGGDEKLFF.